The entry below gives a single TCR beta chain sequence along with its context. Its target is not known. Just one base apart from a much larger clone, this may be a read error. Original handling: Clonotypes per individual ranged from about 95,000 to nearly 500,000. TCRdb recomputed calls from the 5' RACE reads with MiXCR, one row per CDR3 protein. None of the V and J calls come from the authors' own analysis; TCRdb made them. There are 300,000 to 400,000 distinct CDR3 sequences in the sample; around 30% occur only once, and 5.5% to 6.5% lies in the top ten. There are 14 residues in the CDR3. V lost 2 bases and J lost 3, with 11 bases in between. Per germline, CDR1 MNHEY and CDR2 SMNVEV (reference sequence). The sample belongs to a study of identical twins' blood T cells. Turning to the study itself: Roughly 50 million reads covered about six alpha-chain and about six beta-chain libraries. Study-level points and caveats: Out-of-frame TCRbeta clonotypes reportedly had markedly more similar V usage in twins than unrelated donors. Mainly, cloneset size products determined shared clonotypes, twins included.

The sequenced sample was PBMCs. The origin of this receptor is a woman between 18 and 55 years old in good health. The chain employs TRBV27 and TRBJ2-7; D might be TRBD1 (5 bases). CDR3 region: CASSLRGRDYEQYF. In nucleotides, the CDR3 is TGTGCCAGCAGTTTACGTGGCAGGGACTACGAGCAGTACTTC.